Listed here are 2 T cell receptor beta chains from one sample, sequenced in a study of T cell responses to AZD1222 COVID-19 vaccine. Assay used: immunoSEQ multiplex PCR; TCRdb lists only in-frame clones, some missing. Of 200,000 or so clones listed, about 93% are singletons. The sample here was peripheral blood, taken 28 days after the second AZD1222 dose. Receptors originate from an adult who received the AZD1222 COVID-19 vaccine.

V and J are TRBV7-8 and TRBJ1-5, with no clear D. Germline loops: CDR1 SGHVS, CDR2 FQNEAQ. V dropped 5 bases and J dropped 3 bases, with 5 bases sitting between them. The CDR3 covers 12 residues. CDR3: CASSPYNQPQHF. The CDR3 DNA is TGTGCCAGCAGCCCTTACAATCAGCCCCAGCATTTT.

Comments on this clone: One end of the junction does not line up with germline, which may come from a read error. The rearrangement joins TRBV19 to TRBJ2-5, with 8 bases matching TRBD1. Per germline, CDR1 LNHDA and CDR2 SQIVND (reference sequence). The length of the CDR3 is 13 residues. CDR3 coding DNA: TGTGCCAGCGGACAGGGCACTATGGAGACTCAGTACTTC. The encoded protein is CASGQGTMETQYF.